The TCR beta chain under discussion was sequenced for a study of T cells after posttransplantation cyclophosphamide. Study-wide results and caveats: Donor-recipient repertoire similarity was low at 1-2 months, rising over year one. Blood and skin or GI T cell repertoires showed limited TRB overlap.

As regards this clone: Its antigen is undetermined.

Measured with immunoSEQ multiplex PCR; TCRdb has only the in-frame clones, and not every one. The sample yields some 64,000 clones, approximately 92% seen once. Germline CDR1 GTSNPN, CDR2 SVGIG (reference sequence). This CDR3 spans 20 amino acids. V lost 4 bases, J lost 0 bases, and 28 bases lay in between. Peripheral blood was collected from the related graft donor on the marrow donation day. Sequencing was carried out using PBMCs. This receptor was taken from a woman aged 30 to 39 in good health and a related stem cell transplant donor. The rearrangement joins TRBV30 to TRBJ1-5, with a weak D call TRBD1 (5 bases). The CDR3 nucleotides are TGTGCCTGGACCAACCCCGGGACCCGGAGGAGAGTATATAGCAATCAGCCCCAGCATTTT. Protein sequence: CAWTNPGTRRRVYSNQPQHF.